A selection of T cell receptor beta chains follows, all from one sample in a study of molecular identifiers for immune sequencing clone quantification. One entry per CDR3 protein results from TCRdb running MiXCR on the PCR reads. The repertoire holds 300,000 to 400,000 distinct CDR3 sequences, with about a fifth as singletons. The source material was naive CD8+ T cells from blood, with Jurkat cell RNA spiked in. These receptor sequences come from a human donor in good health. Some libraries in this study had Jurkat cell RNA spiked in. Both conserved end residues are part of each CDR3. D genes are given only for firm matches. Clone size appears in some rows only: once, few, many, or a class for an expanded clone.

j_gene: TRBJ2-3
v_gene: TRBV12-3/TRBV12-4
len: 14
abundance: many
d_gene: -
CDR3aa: CASSQTGRRDTQYF
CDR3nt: TGTGCCAGCAGTCAGACTGGTCGCAGGGATACGCAGTATTTT

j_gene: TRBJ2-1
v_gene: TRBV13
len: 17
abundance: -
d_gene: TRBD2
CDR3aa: CASSSGTSGSSYNEQFF
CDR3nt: TGTGCCAGCAGTTCCGGGACTAGCGGAAGCTCCTACAATGAGCAGTTCTTC

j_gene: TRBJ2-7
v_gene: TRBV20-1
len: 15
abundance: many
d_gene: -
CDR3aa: CSARDDSTVSYEQYF
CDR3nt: TGCAGTGCTAGAGACGACAGCACTGTCTCCTACGAGCAGTACTTC

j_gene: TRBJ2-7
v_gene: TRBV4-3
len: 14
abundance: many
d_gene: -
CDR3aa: CASSHSRGEYEQYF
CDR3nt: TGCGCCAGCAGCCATTCCCGCGGGGAGTACGAGCAGTACTTC

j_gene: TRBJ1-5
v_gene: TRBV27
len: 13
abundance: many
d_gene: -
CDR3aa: CASRDRRNQPQHF
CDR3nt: TGTGCCAGCCGAGACAGGCGCAATCAGCCCCAGCATTTT

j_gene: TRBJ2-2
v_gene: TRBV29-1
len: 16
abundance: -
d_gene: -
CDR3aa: CSVGRVVGEDTGELFF
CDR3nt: TGCAGCGTTGGCCGAGTTGTGGGAGAGGATACCGGGGAGCTGTTTTTT

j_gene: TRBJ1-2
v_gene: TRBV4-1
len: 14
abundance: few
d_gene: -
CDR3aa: CASSHGLSDYGYTF
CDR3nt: TGCGCCAGCAGCCACGGGCTGTCGGACTATGGCTACACCTTC

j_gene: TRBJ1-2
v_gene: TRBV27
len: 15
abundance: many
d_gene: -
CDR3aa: CASSPFGGGAGGYTF
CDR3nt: TGTGCCAGCAGCCCATTTGGAGGGGGGGCTGGGGGCTACACCTTC

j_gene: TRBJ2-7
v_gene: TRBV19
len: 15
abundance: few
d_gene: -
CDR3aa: CASSIGGGPSYEQYF
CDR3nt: TGTGCCAGTAGTATTGGAGGGGGGCCCTCCTACGAGCAGTACTTC

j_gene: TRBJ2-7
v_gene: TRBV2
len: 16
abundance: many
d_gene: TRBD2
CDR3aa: CASSDFAGGPSVEQYF
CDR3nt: TGTGCCAGCAGTGATTTTGCGGGAGGGCCCTCGGTCGAGCAGTACTTC

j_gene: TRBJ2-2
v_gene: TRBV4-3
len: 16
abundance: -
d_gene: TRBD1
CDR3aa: CASSPGTGRNTGELFF
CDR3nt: TGCGCCAGCAGTCCAGGGACAGGGAGGAACACCGGGGAGCTGTTTTTT

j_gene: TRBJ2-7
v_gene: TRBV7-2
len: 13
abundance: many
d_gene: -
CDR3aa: CASSFLGSGEQYF
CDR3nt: TGTGCCAGCAGCTTCCTGGGTTCAGGGGAGCAGTACTTC

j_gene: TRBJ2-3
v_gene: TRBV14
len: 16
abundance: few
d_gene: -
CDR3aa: CASSQDPNRAVDTQYF
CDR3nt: TGTGCCAGCAGCCAAGATCCCAACAGGGCAGTAGATACGCAGTATTTT

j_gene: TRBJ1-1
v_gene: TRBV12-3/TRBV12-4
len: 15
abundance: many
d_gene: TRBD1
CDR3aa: CASSSGTEKNTEAFF
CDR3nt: TGTGCCAGCAGTAGCGGGACAGAAAAGAACACTGAAGCTTTCTTT

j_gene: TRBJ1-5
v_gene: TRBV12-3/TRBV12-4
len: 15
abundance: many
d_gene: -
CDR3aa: CASSLTSTGNQPQHF
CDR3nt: TGTGCCAGCAGTTTAACGAGCACTGGCAATCAGCCCCAGCATTTT

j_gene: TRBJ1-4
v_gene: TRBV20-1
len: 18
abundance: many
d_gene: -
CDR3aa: CSARARRGKTATNEKLFF
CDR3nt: TGCAGTGCTAGGGCCAGGAGGGGGAAAACTGCAACTAATGAAAAACTGTTTTTT

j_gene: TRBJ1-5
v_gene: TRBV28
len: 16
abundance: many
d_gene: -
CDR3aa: CASSFIAGYSNQPQHF
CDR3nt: TGTGCCAGCAGTTTTATCGCAGGGTATAGCAATCAGCCCCAGCATTTT

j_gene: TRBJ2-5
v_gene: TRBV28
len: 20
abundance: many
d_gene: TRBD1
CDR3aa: CASSFLPPGTGELYQETQYF
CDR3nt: TGTGCCAGCAGCTTCCTACCCCCCGGGACAGGAGAGCTGTACCAAGAGACCCAGTACTTC

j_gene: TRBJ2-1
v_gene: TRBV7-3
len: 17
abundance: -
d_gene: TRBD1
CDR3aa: CASSTQDRKVSYNEQFF
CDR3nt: TGTGCCAGCAGCACCCAGGACAGGAAGGTCTCCTACAATGAGCAGTTCTTC

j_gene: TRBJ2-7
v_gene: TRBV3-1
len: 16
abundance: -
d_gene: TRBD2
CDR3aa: CASSQEGRREFHEQYF
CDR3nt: TGTGCCAGCAGCCAAGAAGGGAGGCGGGAGTTCCACGAGCAGTACTTC

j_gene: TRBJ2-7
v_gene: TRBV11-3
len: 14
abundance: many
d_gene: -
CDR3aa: CASSPRSPSDEQYF
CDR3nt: TGTGCCAGCAGTCCCCGGAGCCCGAGCGACGAGCAGTACTTC

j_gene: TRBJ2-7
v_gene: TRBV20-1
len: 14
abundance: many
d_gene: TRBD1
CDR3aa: CSARPTGQGDEQYF
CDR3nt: TGCAGTGCCCGTCCCACGGGACAGGGTGACGAGCAGTACTTC

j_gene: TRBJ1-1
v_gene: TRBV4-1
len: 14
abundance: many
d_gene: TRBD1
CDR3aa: CASSQAGQGGEAFF
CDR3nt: TGCGCCAGCAGCCAAGCCGGACAGGGGGGTGAAGCTTTCTTT

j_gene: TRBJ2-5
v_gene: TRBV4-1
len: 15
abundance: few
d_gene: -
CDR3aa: CASSPGEATQETQYF
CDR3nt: TGCGCCAGCAGCCCCGGTGAGGCCACTCAAGAGACCCAGTACTTC